This TCR beta chain came from a study of blood T cell repertoires in COVID-19. In the study's own analysis: Scientists estimated how many nucleated cells there were by amplifying reference gene primers. Here immunoSEQ multiplex PCR was the method, and the copy in TCRdb shows in-frame clones only, minus some. V and J calls and clone size are those listed in that table; D and trimming were worked out from the DNA. The sample holds fewer than 55,000 clones; 82% are singletons and the top ten take roughly 2.6%. V shed 1 base and J shed 14 bases, with 14 bases lying between them. The CDR3 has 12 residues. Germline CDR1 reads SEHNR; CDR2 reads FQNEAQ (reference sequence).

V usage is TRBV7-9 and J usage is TRBJ1-2; possible D gene TRBD1, 5 bases. Sequencing used peripheral blood. The receptor was derived from a woman aged 60-75 years with acute or convalescent COVID-19. In DNA, the CDR3 is TGTGCCAGCAGCTTAGGCTCGGAGCCAGGGACCTTC. Protein sequence: CASSLGSEPGTF.